This is a list of T cell receptor beta chains from one sample in a study of vaccination and CD4 T cells after COVID-19. The antigens for these receptors are not known. TCRdb reanalysed the PCR reads using MiXCR and keeps one entry per CDR3 protein. The sample includes some 8,600 distinct CDR3 sequences, 30% to 35% of them seen just once. Sequencing input: CD4+ T cells from blood, cultured in vitro. All receptors come from a human donor in good health. The CDR3 runs from the conserved cysteine through the conserved F or W. The order of the fields is J gene, V gene, clone size, D gene, CDR3 protein, CDR3 DNA. A D gene is named only where the DNA matches it firmly. Only part of the rows carry a size: once, few, many, or a class if the clone is expanded.

TRBJ2-7 | TRBV7-2 | . | TRBD2 | CASSSGTSGLAYEQYF | TGTGCCAGCAGCTCTGGGACTAGCGGCTTAGCCTACGAGCAGTACTTC
TRBJ1-5 | TRBV28 | few | . | CASSLNYSNQPQHF | TGTGCCAGCAGTTTAAACTATAGCAATCAGCCCCAGCATTTT
TRBJ2-7 | TRBV7-2 | . | . | CASSQGGASGLYEQYF | TGTGCCAGCAGCCAGGGGGGGGCTAGCGGACTCTACGAGCAGTACTTC
TRBJ1-1 | TRBV14 | . | . | CASSRAENTEAFF | TGTGCCAGCAGCCGAGCCGAGAACACTGAAGCTTTCTTT
TRBJ2-3 | TRBV24-1 | . | . | CATSVGVSLDTQYF | TGTGCCACCAGTGTAGGGGTCTCCTTGGATACGCAGTATTTT
TRBJ2-1 | TRBV7-8 | once | TRBD2 | CASSPSIAGSSYNEQFF | TGTGCCAGCAGCCCATCTATAGCGGGGAGCTCCTACAATGAGCAGTTCTTC
TRBJ1-1 | TRBV6-1 | few | . | CASWPGGRENTEAFF | TGTGCCAGCTGGCCGGGGGGTCGGGAGAACACTGAAGCTTTCTTT
TRBJ2-1 | TRBV24-1 | . | TRBD1 | CATSDHGPQGAYNEQFF | TGTGCCACCAGTGACCATGGGCCCCAGGGGGCCTACAATGAGCAGTTCTTC
TRBJ1-2 | TRBV29-1 | . | . | CSEAAWVDGYTF | TGCAGCGAGGCCGCTTGGGTTGACGGCTACACCTTC
TRBJ1-3 | TRBV2 | . | . | CASPTRQGGSSGNTIYF | TGTGCCAGCCCCACCCGACAAGGGGGATCCTCTGGAAACACCATATATTTT
TRBJ2-3 | TRBV19 | . | . | CASSIGAATTDTQYF | TGTGCCAGTAGTATAGGCGCCGCTACCACAGATACGCAGTATTTT
TRBJ1-2 | TRBV4-1 | few | . | CASSQPGRQNYGYTF | TGCGCCAGCAGCCAACCGGGACGGCAGAACTATGGCTACACCTTC
TRBJ2-1 | TRBV28 | . | TRBD1 | CASSLAGGSQFF | TGTGCCAGCAGTTTGGCAGGGGGTTCGCAGTTCTTC
TRBJ1-3 | TRBV27 | . | . | CASRDLSSSGNTIYF | TGTGCCAGCAGGGACCTTTCGAGCTCTGGAAACACCATATATTTT
TRBJ2-1 | TRBV7-2 | . | TRBD2 | CASSRTSGYNEQFF | TGTGCCAGCAGCCGGACTAGCGGATACAATGAGCAGTTCTTC
TRBJ2-7 | TRBV14 | . | TRBD1 | CASSPLDRGHDEQYF | TGTGCCAGCAGCCCACTGGACAGGGGGCATGACGAGCAGTACTTC
TRBJ1-1 | TRBV6-1 | . | . | CASSEARHPRGTEAFF | TGTGCCAGCAGTGAAGCCAGGCATCCGAGGGGGACCGAAGCTTTCTTT
TRBJ2-5 | TRBV15 | . | . | CATSRDTGPQYF | TGTGCCACCAGCAGAGATACAGGGCCCCAGTACTTC
TRBJ2-1 | TRBV20-1 | few | . | CSAQNEQFF | TGCAGTGCCCAAAATGAGCAGTTCTTC
TRBJ1-1 | TRBV7-2 | . | . | CASSLLGVWAFF | TGTGCCAGCAGCTTATTGGGGGTGTGGGCTTTCTTT
TRBJ1-2 | TRBV7-2 | few | . | CASSLVYLGGYTF | TGTGCCAGCAGCTTAGTGTATCTGGGGGGCTACACCTTC
TRBJ2-3 | TRBV27 | . | TRBD1 | CASGLWDRVTDTQYF | TGTGCCAGCGGACTGTGGGACAGGGTCACAGATACGCAGTATTTT
TRBJ2-5 | TRBV5-1 | . | . | CASSLGSAETQYF | TGCGCCAGCAGCTTGGGGTCGGCAGAGACCCAGTACTTC
TRBJ2-5 | TRBV11-2 | few | . | CASSPGTLSKETQYF | TGTGCCAGCAGCCCCGGGACCTTAAGCAAAGAGACCCAGTACTTC
TRBJ1-2 | TRBV14 | . | . | CASSQAGFYGYTF | TGTGCCAGCAGCCAAGCTGGGTTCTATGGCTACACCTTC
TRBJ2-7 | TRBV7-9 | . | . | CASSFGRQRNEQYF | TGTGCCAGCAGCTTTGGCAGACAGAGGAACGAGCAGTACTTC
TRBJ2-5 | TRBV9 | . | TRBD2 | CASSVGAPPTSGSPRETQYF | TGTGCCAGCAGCGTAGGGGCACCCCCAACTAGCGGGAGTCCCCGAGAGACCCAGTACTTC
TRBJ2-1 | TRBV6-1 | once | TRBD2 | CASTQTSGSGNEQFF | TGTGCCAGCACACAGACTAGCGGGAGTGGCAATGAGCAGTTCTTC